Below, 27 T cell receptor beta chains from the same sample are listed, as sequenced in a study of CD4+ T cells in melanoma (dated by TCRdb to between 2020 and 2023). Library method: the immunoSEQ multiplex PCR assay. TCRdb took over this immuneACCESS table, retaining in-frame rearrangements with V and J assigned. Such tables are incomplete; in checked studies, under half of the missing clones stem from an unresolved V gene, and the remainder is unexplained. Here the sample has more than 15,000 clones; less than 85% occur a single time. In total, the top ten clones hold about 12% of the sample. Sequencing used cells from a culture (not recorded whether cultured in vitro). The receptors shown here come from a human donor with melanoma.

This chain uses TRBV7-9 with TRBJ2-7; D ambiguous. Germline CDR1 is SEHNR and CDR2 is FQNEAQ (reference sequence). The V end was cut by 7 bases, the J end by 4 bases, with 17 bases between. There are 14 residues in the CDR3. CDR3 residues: CASNSWSDMYEQYF. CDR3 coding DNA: TGTGCCAGCAACTCATGGTCAGATATGTACGAGCAGTACTTC.

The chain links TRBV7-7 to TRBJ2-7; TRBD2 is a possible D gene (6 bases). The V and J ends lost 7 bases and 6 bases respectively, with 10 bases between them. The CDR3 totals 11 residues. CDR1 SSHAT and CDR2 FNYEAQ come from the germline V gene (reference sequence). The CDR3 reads CASTAGSEQYF. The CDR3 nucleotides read TGTGCCAGCACCGCGGGGAGCGAGCAGTACTTC.

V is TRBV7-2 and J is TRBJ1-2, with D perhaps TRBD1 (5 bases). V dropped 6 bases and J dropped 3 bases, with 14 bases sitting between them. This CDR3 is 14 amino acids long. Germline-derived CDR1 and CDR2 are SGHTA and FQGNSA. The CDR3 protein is CASSLTGTDYGYTF. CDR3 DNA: TGTGCCAGCAGTTTGACCGGGACGGACTATGGCTACACCTTC.

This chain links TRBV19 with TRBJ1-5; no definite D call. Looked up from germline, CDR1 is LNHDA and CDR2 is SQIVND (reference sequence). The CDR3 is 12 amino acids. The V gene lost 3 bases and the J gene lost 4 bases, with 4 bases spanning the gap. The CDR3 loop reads CASSIDNQPQHF. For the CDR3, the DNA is TGTGCCAGTAGTATTGATAATCAGCCCCAGCATTTT.

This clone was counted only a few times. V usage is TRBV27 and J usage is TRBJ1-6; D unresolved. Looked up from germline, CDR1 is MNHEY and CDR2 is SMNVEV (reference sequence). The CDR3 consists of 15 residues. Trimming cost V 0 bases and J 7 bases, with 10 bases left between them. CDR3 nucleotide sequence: TGTGCCAGCAGTTTATCGTTTAGGAAGAATTCACCCCTCCACTTT. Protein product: CASSLSFRKNSPLHF.

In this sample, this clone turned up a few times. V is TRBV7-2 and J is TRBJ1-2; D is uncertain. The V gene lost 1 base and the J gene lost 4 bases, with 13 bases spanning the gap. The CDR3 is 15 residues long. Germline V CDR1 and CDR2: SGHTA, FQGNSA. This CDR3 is CASSLGRRDGYGYTF. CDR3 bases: TGTGCCAGCAGCTTAGGGCGGAGGGATGGCTATGGCTACACCTTC.

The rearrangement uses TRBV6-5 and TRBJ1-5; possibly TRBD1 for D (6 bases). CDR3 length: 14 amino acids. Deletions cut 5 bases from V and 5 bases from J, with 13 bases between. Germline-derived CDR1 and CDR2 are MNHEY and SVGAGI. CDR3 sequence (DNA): TGTGCCAGCAGTAAACAGGGACGGGATCAGCCCCAGCATTTT. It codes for CASSKQGRDQPQHF.

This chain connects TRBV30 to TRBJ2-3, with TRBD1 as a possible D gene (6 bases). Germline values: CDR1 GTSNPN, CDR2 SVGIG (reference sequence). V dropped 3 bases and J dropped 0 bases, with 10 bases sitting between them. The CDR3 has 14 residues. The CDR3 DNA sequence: TGTGCCTGGAGCCACAGGGAGAGCACAGATACGCAGTATTTT. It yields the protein CAWSHRESTDTQYF.

This chain's CDR3 is CASSLTSGAQETQYF. For the CDR3, the DNA is TGCGCCAGCAGTCTCACTAGCGGGGCCCAAGAGACCCAGTACTTC. This chain links TRBV5-1 with TRBJ2-5; the match to TRBD2 covers 10 bases. This CDR3 spans 15 amino acids. With 5 bases clipped from V and 1 base from J, the junction kept 5 bases outside the gene matches. Per the germline V gene, CDR1 is SGHRS and CDR2 is YFSETQ. Supplemented by reference TRBV5-1 and TRBJ2-5, the full variable domain reads KAGVTQTPRYLIKTRGQQVTLSCSPISGHRSVSWYQQTPGQGLQFLFEYFSETQRNKGNFPGRFSGRQFSNSRSEMNVSTLELGDSALYLCASSLTSGAQETQYFGPGTRLLVL.

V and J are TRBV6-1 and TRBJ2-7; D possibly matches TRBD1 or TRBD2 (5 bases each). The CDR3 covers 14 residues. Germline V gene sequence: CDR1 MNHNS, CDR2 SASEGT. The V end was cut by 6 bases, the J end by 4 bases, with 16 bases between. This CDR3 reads CASSSGAVAYEQYF. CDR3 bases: TGTGCCAGCAGCTCCGGGGCAGTAGCGTACGAGCAGTACTTC.

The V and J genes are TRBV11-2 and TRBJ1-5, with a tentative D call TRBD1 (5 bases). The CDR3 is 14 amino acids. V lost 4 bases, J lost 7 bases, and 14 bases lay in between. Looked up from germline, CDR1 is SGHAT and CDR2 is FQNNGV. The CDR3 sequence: CASSWDRGNQPQHF. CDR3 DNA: TGTGCCAGCAGCTGGGACCGGGGGAACCAGCCCCAGCATTTT.

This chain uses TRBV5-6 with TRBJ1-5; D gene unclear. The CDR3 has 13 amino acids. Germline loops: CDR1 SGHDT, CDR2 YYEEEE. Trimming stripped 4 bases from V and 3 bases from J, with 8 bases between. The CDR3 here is CASSGGPNQPQHF. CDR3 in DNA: TGTGCCAGCAGCGGCGGACCCAATCAGCCCCAGCATTTT.

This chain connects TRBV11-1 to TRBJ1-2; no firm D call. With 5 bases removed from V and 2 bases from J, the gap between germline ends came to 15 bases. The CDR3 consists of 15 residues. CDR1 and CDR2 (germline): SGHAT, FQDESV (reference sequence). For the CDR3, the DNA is TGTGCCAGCAGCATGTTGGGCGCCGGGAACTATGGCTACACCTTC. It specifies CASSMLGAGNYGYTF.

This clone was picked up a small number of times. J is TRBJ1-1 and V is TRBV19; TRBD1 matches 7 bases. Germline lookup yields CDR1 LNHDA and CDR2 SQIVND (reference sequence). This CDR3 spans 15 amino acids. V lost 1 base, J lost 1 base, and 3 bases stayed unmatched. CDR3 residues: CASSIGGQWNTEAFF. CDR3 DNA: TGTGCCAGTAGTATAGGGGGACAGTGGAACACTGAAGCTTTCTTT.

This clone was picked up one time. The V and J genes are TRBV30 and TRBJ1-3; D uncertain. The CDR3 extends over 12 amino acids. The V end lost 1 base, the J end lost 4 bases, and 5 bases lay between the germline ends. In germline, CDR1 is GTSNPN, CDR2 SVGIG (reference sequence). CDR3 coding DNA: TGTGCCTGGAGTGATTCAGGAAACACCATATATTTT. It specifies CAWSDSGNTIYF. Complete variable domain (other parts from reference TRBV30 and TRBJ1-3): SQTIHQWPATLVQPVGSPLSLECTVEGTSNPNLYWYRQAAGRGLQLLFYSVGIGQISSEVPQNLSASRPQDRQFILSSKKLLLSDSGFYLCAWSDSGNTIYFGEGSWLTVV.

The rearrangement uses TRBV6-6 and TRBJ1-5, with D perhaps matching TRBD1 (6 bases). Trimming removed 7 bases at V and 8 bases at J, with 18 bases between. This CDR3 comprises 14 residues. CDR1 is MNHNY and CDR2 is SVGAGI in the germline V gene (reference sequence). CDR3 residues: CASTKGGAGEPQHF. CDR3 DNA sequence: TGTGCCAGCACTAAAGGGGGTGCTGGAGAGCCCCAGCATTTT.

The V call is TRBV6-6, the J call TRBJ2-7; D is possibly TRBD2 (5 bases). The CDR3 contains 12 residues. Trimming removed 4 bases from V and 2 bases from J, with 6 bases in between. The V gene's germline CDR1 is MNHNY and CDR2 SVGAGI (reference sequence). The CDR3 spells CASSSRAYEQYF. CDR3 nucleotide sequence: TGTGCCAGCAGTTCGAGGGCCTACGAGCAGTACTTC.

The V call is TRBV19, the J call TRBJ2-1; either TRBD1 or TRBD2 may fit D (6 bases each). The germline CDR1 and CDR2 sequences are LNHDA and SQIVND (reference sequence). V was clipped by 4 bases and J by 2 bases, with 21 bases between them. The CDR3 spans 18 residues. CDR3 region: CASSRGTFGGPAYNEQFF. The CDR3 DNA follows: TGTGCCAGTAGTAGGGGGACGTTTGGGGGGCCAGCCTACAATGAGCAGTTCTTC.

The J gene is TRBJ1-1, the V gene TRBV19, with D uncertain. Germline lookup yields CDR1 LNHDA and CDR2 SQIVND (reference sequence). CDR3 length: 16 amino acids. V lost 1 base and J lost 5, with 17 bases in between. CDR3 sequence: CASSIVVPFGGTEAFF. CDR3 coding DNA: TGTGCCAGTAGTATAGTGGTTCCGTTCGGTGGGACTGAAGCTTTCTTT.

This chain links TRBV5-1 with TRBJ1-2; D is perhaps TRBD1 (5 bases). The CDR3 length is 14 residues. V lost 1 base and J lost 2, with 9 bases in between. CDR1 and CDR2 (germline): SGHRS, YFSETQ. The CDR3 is CASSLRTQNYGYTF. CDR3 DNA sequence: TGCGCCAGCAGCTTGAGGACACAGAACTATGGCTACACCTTC. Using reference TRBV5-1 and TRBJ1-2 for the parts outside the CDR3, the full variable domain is KAGVTQTPRYLIKTRGQQVTLSCSPISGHRSVSWYQQTPGQGLQFLFEYFSETQRNKGNFPGRFSGRQFSNSRSEMNVSTLELGDSALYLCASSLRTQNYGYTFGSGTRLTVV.

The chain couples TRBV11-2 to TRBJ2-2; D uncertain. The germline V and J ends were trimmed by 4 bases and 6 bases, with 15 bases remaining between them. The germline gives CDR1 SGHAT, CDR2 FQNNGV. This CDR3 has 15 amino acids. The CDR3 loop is CASSSRTMGAGELFF. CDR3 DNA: TGTGCCAGCAGCTCCCGGACCATGGGCGCCGGGGAGCTGTTTTTT. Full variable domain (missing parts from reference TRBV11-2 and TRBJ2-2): EAGVAQSPRYKIIEKRQSVAFWCNPISGHATLYWYQQILGQGPKLLIQFQNNGVVDDSQLPKDRFSAERLKGVDSTLKIQPAKLEDSAVYLCASSSRTMGAGELFFGEGSRLTVL.

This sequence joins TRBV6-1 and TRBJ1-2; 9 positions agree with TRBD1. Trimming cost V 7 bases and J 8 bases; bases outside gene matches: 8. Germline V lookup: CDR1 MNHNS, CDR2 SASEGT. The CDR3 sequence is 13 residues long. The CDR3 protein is CASTSDRGGGYTF. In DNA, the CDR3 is TGTGCCAGCACTTCAGACAGGGGGGGAGGCTACACCTTC.

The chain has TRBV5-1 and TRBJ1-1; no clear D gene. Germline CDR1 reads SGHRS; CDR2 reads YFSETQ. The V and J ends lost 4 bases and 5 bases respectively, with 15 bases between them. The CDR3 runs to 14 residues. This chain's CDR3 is CASSHSGYGTEAFF. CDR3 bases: TGCGCCAGCAGCCACTCGGGATACGGGACTGAAGCTTTCTTT.

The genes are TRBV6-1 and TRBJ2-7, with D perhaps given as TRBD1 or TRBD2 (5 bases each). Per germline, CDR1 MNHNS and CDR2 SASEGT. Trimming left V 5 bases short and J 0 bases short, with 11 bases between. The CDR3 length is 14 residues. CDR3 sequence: CASSRGVSSYEQYF. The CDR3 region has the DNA TGTGCCAGCAGTAGGGGAGTGAGCTCCTACGAGCAGTACTTC.

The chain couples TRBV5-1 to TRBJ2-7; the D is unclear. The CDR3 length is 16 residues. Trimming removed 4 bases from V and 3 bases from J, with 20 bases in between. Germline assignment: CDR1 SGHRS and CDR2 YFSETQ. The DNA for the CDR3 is TGCGCCAGCAGCCCCACGTCACTCGACTGGGACTACGAGCAGTACTTC. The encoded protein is CASSPTSLDWDYEQYF.

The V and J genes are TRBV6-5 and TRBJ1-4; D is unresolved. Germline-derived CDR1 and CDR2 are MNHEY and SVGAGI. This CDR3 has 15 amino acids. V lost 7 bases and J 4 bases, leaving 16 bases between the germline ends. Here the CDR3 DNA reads TGTGCCAGCACTAACAGACCGGTTTATAATGAAAAACTGTTTTTT. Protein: CASTNRPVYNEKLFF.

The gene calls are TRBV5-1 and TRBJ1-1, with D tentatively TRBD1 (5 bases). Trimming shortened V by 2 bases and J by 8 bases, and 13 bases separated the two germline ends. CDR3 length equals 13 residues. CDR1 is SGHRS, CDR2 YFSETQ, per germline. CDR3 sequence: CASSFGSGGEAFF. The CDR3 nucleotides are TGCGCCAGCAGCTTTGGATCGGGGGGAGAAGCTTTCTTT.